This TCR beta chain was identified in a study of vaccination effects on CD4 cells after COVID-19. Overall study context: All study participants received two doses of BNT162b2 or mRNA-1273 vaccine.

Concerning this clone: What it binds is not known.

Assay: immunoSEQ multiplex PCR; the TCRdb copy retains only in-frame clones and omits some. The data contain 45,000 to 60,000 clones, about 75% of them singletons. Looked up from germline, CDR1 is KGHDR and CDR2 is SFDVKD. This CDR3 region has 14 residues. The V end was cut by 7 bases, the J end by 2 bases, with 14 bases between. Investigators separated out CD4+ T cells once less than 11 days of culture had passed. The sample was CD4+ T cells from PBMCs cultured without peptide, taken before COVID-19 vaccination. The receptor was isolated from a human donor who had a prior SARS-CoV-2 infection. This chain uses TRBV24-1 with TRBJ2-7; tentatively, D is TRBD2 (5 bases). The CDR3 protein is CATSSGLRTYEQYF. DNA of the CDR3: TGTGCCACCAGCTCCGGACTGAGGACCTACGAGCAGTACTTC.